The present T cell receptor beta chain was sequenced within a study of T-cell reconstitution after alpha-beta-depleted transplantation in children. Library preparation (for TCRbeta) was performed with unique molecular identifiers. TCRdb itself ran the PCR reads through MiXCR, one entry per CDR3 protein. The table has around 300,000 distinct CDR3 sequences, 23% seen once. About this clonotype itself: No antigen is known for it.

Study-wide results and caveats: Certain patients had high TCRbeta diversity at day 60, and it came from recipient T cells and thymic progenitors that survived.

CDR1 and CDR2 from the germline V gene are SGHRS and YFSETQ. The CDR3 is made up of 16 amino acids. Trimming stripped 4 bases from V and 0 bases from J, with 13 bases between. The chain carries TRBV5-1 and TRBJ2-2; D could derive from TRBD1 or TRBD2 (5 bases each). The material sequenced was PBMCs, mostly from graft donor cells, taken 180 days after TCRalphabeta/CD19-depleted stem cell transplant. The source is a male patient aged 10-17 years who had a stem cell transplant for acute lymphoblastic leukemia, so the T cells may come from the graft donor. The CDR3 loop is CASSLPGPTNTGELFF. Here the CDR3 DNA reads TGCGCCAGCAGCCTTCCGGGACCGACGAACACCGGGGAGCTGTTTTTT.